The 8 T cell receptor beta chains presented below share a single source sample, sequenced in a study of cytomegalovirus exposure and HLA in healthy donors. Amplification used 60 Vbeta primers and 13 Jbeta primers. Measured with immunoSEQ multiplex PCR; TCRdb has only the in-frame clones, and not every one. Altogether 90,000 to 110,000 clones are present, 69% being singletons, with the ten largest covering 5.4%. Specimen: PBMCs. Source of these receptors: a woman in her seventies in good health and CMV-seropositive.

This clone was seen a handful of times. This chain joins TRBV6-1 and TRBJ2-3; tentative D call: TRBD2 (6 bases). CDR1 and CDR2 (germline): MNHNS, SASEGT. Trimming stripped 6 bases from V and 4 bases from J, with 8 bases between. This CDR3 contains 12 residues. CDR3 sequence reads: CASRGGADTQYF. CDR3 coding DNA: TGTGCCAGCAGAGGAGGGGCAGATACGCAGTATTTT.

The chain combines TRBV27 with TRBJ2-2, with 10 bases lining up with TRBD1. This CDR3 contains 15 residues. Germline assignment: CDR1 MNHEY and CDR2 SMNVEV (reference sequence). V shed 6 bases and J 5 bases; nucleotides not matched to a gene: 6. The CDR3 DNA reads as TGTGCCAGCAGACCCGGGACAGGGGAGACCGGGGAGCTGTTTTTT. It specifies CASRPGTGETGELFF.

This clone was observed a handful of times. This chain links TRBV27 with TRBJ2-6, with D uncertain. Trimming removed 7 bases from V and 3 bases from J, with 13 bases in between. The CDR3 is 15 residues long. Germline V lookup: CDR1 MNHEY, CDR2 SMNVEV (reference sequence). The CDR3, as DNA: TGTGCCAGCACCTACCGAGTTGGTGGGGCCAACGTCCTGACTTTC. Its protein product is CASTYRVGGANVLTF.

The rearrangement joins TRBV25-1 to TRBJ1-2; tentative D call: TRBD1 (6 bases). Germline values: CDR1 MGHDK, CDR2 SYGVNS. V gave up 8 bases and J gave up 6 bases, with 19 bases separating them. CDR3 length equals 14 residues. This chain's CDR3 is CASGDTVGTNGYTF. The CDR3 DNA reads TGTGCCAGCGGGGACACAGTGGGGACAAATGGCTACACCTTC.

The V call is TRBV6-6, the J call TRBJ2-7, with TRBD2 matching over 10 bases. V was clipped by 6 bases and J by 5 bases; unmatched bases: 13. This CDR3 has 16 amino acids. The germline V gene has CDR1 MNHNY and CDR2 SVGAGI (reference sequence). The CDR3 sequence: CASRTSGDLTRDEQYF. CDR3 DNA: TGTGCCAGCAGAACTAGCGGGGACCTGACTCGGGACGAGCAGTACTTC.

This clone has just a few counts. The V gene is TRBV19, the J gene TRBJ2-1; D unresolved. V lost 5 bases and J lost 7, with 12 bases in between. Germline values: CDR1 LNHDA, CDR2 SQIVND (reference sequence). This CDR3 spans 13 amino acids. The CDR3 loop is CASSPEDLNEQFF. The CDR3 nucleotides read TGTGCCAGTAGTCCGGAAGACTTAAATGAGCAGTTCTTC.

The V gene is TRBV19, the J gene TRBJ1-2, with a weak D call TRBD1 (5 bases). CDR1 is LNHDA, CDR2 SQIVND, per germline (reference sequence). The CDR3 is 15 residues long. V was cut by 7 bases and J by 4 bases, with 19 bases left in between. CDR3 amino acids: CASTLSSGGSYGYTF. The CDR3 DNA reads as TGTGCCAGTACCTTATCCTCCGGGGGGTCCTATGGCTACACCTTC.

This chain connects TRBV30 to TRBJ2-5, with 7 nucleotides matching TRBD1. The CDR3 contains 12 residues. Germline V gene sequence: CDR1 GTSNPN, CDR2 SVGIG (reference sequence). J lost 7 bases, V lost 5 bases, and 7 bases had no gene match. The DNA for the CDR3 is TGTGCCTGGGAGAGGGGGCGAGGGACCCAGTACTTC. Protein: CAWERGRGTQYF.